This is a list of T cell receptor beta chains from one sample in a study of prognosis after radiotherapy for stage I lung cancer. TCRdb called the multiplex PCR reads again in MiXCR, with one record for every CDR3 protein. The sample holds approximately 51,000 distinct CDR3 sequences; less than 45% are singletons and the top ten take roughly 10%. Specimen: PBMCs, collected before or after stereotactic body radiation therapy (not recorded which). The origin of the receptors is a donor over 45 with non-small cell lung cancer. Each CDR3 is given with its conserved first and last residue. A D gene is named only where the DNA matches it firmly. Clone size is stated in some rows and not others, as once, few, many or a class when expanded.

clone_size j_call d_call v_call cdr3_aa cdr3_nt
many TRBJ2-7 TRBD2 TRBV2 CASTWDSLAGNSYEQYF TGTGCCAGCACCTGGGATAGTTTAGCGGGGAATTCCTACGAGCAGTACTTC
many TRBJ1-2 . TRBV6-5 CASSYSMGMPSTF TGTGCCAGCAGTTACTCGATGGGAATGCCTAGCACCTTC
once TRBJ2-1 TRBD2 TRBV9 CASSFGLAGGVSF TGTGCCAGCAGCTTTGGGCTAGCGGGAGGAGTGTCCTTC
many TRBJ2-2 TRBD2 TRBV5-1 CASGGSTNTGELFF TGCGCCAGCGGCGGGAGTACGAACACCGGGGAGCTGTTTTTT
many TRBJ1-5 TRBD1 TRBV19 CASSIGTGRSLNQPQHF TGTGCCAGTAGTATAGGGACAGGGCGGTCCCTAAATCAGCCCCAGCATTTT
many TRBJ1-2 . TRBV3-1 CASSQGSHGYTF TGTGCCAGCAGCCAAGGCTCTCATGGCTACACCTTC
many TRBJ1-2 . TRBV7-8 CASSLGSPPTGIGYTF TGTGCCAGCAGCTTAGGTAGCCCCCCTACTGGGATTGGCTACACCTTC
. TRBJ1-1 . TRBV11-1 CASRLTANTEAFF TGTGCCAGCAGGTTAACAGCGAACACTGAAGCTTTCTTT
many TRBJ2-1 TRBD1 TRBV5-6 CASSSGTESNNEQFF TGTGCCAGCAGCTCCGGGACAGAGTCTAACAATGAGCAGTTCTTC
. TRBJ2-3 TRBD2 TRBV5-6 CASILVYRGGDSDTQYF TGTGCCAGCATCTTGGTGTATCGGGGGGGCGACTCTGATACGCAGTATTTT
. TRBJ2-1 . TRBV5-1 CASSSQRGAYNEQFF TGCGCCAGCAGCTCTCAACGGGGAGCCTACAATGAGCAGTTCTTC
. TRBJ2-3 TRBD1 TRBV11-2 CASSLRQGNTDTQYF TGTGCCAGCAGCTTGCGACAGGGGAACACAGATACGCAGTATTTT
many TRBJ2-1 . TRBV7-2 CASSPLIGRQFF TGTGCCAGCAGCCCGTTGATTGGACGGCAGTTCTTC
many TRBJ2-2 . TRBV19 CASSFPPAGHTGELFF TGTGCCAGTAGTTTCCCCCCGGCGGGTCACACCGGGGAGCTGTTTTTT
many TRBJ1-4 . TRBV2 CASRGGSEKLFF TGTGCCAGCAGGGGGGGCAGTGAAAAACTGTTTTTT
many TRBJ1-1 . TRBV18 CASSPQGSTEAFF TGTGCCAGCTCCCCTCAGGGGAGCACTGAAGCTTTCTTT
. TRBJ2-7 . TRBV28 CASNSPYGASGKDEQYF TGTGCAAGCAACTCCCCCTATGGGGCGTCAGGGAAGGACGAGCAGTACTTC
. TRBJ1-6 . TRBV30 CAWRIDGGRSPLHF TGTGCCTGGAGAATCGATGGGGGTCGGTCACCCCTCCACTTT
many TRBJ1-5 . TRBV5-8 CASSPSLGQPQHF TGTGCCAGCAGCCCCTCCCTGGGTCAGCCCCAGCATTTT
many TRBJ1-1 TRBD1 TRBV7-2 CASSRRDRWEAAFF TGTGCCAGCAGCCGCCGGGACAGGTGGGAGGCAGCTTTCTTT
. TRBJ1-5 . TRBV6-2/TRBV6-3 CVSSVERYQPQHF TGTGTCAGCAGTGTAGAGAGATATCAGCCCCAGCATTTT
. TRBJ2-3 . TRBV5-1 CASKCGDTDTQYF TGCGCCAGCAAGTGCGGGGACACAGATACGCAGTATTTT
many TRBJ2-3 . TRBV27 CASSQMAASTDTQYF TGTGCCAGCAGCCAAATGGCAGCTAGCACAGATACGCAGTATTTT
. TRBJ2-1 . TRBV5-1 CASSWLLSGVNEQFF TGCGCCAGCAGCTGGCTACTATCGGGAGTAAATGAGCAGTTCTTC
many TRBJ2-3 TRBD2 TRBV15 CATSLAGGRGDTQYF TGTGCCACCAGTCTAGCGGGAGGCAGGGGAGATACGCAGTATTTT
many TRBJ2-2 TRBD2 TRBV20-1 CSAPVAGANTGELFF TGCAGTGCTCCCGTAGCGGGCGCGAACACCGGGGAGCTGTTTTTT
many TRBJ1-1 . TRBV19 CASNWGRGNTEAFF TGTGCCAGTAACTGGGGGAGAGGAAACACTGAAGCTTTCTTT
many TRBJ1-2 TRBD1 TRBV6-1 CASRSTQGANGYTF TGTGCCAGCAGATCCACGCAGGGGGCAAATGGCTACACCTTC
many TRBJ1-3 . TRBV19 CASGGAYGNTIYF TGTGCCAGCGGTGGGGCGTATGGAAACACCATATATTTT
. TRBJ2-2 . TRBV20-1 CSARGGGTDTGELFF TGCAGTGCTAGAGGGGGAGGGACAGACACCGGGGAGCTGTTTTTT
many TRBJ1-2 . TRBV2 CASSGTAGRGYGYTF TGTGCCAGCAGCGGTACGGCGGGACGGGGCTATGGCTACACCTTC
many TRBJ1-1 . TRBV19 CASSIFGPNTEAFF TGTGCCAGTAGTATATTCGGACCCAACACTGAAGCTTTCTTT
. TRBJ2-3 . TRBV20-1 CSAPSDPSTDTQYF TGCAGTGCCCCTAGCGACCCTAGCACAGATACGCAGTATTTT
many TRBJ2-2 . TRBV12-3/TRBV12-4 CASSSGVGELFF TGTGCCAGCAGTTCAGGGGTTGGGGAGCTGTTTTTT
many TRBJ2-7 TRBD2 TRBV18 CASSPTSGFSYEQYF TGTGCCAGCTCACCGACTAGCGGGTTCTCCTACGAGCAGTACTTC
many TRBJ2-7 TRBD1 TRBV7-3 CASSFLLGTGHYEQYF TGTGCCAGCAGCTTTCTTTTGGGGACAGGGCACTACGAGCAGTACTTC
. TRBJ2-1 TRBD2 TRBV24-1 CATSDSGTSAHNEQFF TGTGCCACCAGTGATTCCGGGACTAGCGCCCACAATGAGCAGTTCTTC
many TRBJ2-6 TRBD1 TRBV6-1 CASGAATGQFSGANVLTF TGTGCCAGCGGGGCCGCCACGGGACAGTTCTCTGGGGCCAACGTCCTGACTTTC